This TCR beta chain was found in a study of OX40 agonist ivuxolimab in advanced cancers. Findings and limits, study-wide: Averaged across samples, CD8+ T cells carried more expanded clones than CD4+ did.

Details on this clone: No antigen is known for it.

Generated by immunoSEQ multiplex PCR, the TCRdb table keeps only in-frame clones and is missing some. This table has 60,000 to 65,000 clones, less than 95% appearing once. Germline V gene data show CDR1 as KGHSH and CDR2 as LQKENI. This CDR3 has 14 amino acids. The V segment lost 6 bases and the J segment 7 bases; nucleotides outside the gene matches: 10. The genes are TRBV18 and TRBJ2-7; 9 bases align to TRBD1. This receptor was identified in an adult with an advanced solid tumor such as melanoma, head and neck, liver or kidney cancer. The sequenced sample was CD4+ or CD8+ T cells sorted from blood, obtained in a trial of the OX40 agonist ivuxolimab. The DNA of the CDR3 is TGTGCCAGCTCGAGGACAGGGGACCCGTTTGAGCAGTACTTC. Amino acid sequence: CASSRTGDPFEQYF.